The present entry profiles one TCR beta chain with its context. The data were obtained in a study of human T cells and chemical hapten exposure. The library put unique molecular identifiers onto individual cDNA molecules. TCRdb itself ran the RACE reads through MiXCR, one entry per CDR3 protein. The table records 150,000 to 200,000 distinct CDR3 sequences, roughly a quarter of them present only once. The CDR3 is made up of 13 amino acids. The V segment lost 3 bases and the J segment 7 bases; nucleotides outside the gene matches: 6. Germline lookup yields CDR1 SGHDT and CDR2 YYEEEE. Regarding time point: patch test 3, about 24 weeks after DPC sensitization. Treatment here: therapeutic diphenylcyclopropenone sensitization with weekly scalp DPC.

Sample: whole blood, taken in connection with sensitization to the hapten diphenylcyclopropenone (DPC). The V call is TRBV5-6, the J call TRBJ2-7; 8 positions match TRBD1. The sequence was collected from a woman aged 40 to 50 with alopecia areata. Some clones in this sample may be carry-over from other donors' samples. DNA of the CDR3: TGTGCCAGCAGCTCACAGGGGGTCGGAGAGCAGTACTTC. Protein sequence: CASSSQGVGEQYF. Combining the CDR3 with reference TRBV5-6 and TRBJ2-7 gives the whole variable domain DAGVTQSPTHLIKTRGQQVTLRCSPKSGHDTVSWYQQALGQGPQFIFQYYEEEERQRGNFPDRFSGHQFPNYSSELNVNALLLGDSALYLCASSSQGVGEQYFGPGTRLTVT.